Included here is one T cell receptor (beta chain) sequence, with context. The data stem from a study of blood T cell repertoires in COVID-19. Study overall: The United States, Italy and Spain supplied acute and convalescent COVID-19 samples.

J was trimmed by 2 bases and V by 3 bases; bases with no gene match: 3. Germline V gives CDR1 MNHNS, CDR2 SASEGT. CDR3 length: 15 residues. Generated by immunoSEQ multiplex PCR, the TCRdb table keeps only in-frame clones and is missing some. This table holds approximately 120,000 clones, 85% to 90% found once. Sequencing was performed on peripheral blood. The chain employs TRBV6-1 and TRBJ2-7, with 11 bases aligning to TRBD2. The sequence derives from a human donor in a cohort sampled during active COVID-19. Here the CDR3 DNA reads TGTGCCAGCAGTGAGACTAGCGGGGCCGCCTACGAGCAGTACTTC. Its translation: CASSETSGAAYEQYF.